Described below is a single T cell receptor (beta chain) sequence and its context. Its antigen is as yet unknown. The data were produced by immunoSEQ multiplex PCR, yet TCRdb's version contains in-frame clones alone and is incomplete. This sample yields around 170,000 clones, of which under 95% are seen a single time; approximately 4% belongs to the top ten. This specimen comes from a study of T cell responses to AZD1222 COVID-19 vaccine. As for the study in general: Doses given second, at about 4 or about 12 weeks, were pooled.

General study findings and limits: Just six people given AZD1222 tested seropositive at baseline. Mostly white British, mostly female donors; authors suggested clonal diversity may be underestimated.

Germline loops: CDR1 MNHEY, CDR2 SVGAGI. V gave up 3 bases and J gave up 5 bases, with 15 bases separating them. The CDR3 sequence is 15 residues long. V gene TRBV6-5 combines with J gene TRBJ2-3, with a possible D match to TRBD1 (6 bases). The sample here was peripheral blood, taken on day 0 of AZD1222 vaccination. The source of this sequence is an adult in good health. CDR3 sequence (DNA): TGTGCCAGCAGTTATGCGAACAGGGTAGGAGATACGCAGTATTTT. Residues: CASSYANRVGDTQYF.